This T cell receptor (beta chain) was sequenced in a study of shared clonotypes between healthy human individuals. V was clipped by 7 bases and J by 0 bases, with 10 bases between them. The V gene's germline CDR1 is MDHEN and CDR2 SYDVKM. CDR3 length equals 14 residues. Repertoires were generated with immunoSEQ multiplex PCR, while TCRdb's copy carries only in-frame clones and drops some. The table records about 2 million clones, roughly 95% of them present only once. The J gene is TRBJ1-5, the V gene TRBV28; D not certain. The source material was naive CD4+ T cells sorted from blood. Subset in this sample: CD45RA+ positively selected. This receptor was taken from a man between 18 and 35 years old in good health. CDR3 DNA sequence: TGTGCCAGCAATCCTACCAATAGCAATCAGCCCCAGCATTTT. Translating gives CASNPTNSNQPQHF.